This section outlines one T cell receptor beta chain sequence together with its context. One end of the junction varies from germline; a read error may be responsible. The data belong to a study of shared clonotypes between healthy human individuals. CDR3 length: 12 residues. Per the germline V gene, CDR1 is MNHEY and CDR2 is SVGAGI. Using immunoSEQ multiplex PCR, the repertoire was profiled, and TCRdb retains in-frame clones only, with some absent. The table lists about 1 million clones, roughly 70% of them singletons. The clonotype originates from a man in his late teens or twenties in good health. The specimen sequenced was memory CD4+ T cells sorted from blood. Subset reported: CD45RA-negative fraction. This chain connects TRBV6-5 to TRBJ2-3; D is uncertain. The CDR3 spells CAISEVGAVQYF. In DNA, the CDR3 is TGTGCCATCAGTGAGGTCGGCGCGGTCCAGTATTTT.